This record concerns one TCR beta chain sequence. The junction departs from the called germline gene at one end, perhaps through a read error. The sample comes from a study of tumor and adjacent non-tumor tissue in lung cancer. RNA was extracted from bulk tissue without any cell sorting. Germline CDR1 reads SGHAT; CDR2 reads FQNNGV. The length of the CDR3 is 15 residues. Three rounds of nested PCR, following a modified ARM-PCR protocol, produced the TCRbeta library. TCRdb reprocessed the multiplex PCR reads via MiXCR and lists one record per CDR3 protein. The data show 120,000 or so distinct CDR3 sequences, 66% seen once.

The sequencing input was lung tumor tissue. This sequence originates from a man under 40 with non-small cell lung cancer. The chain combines TRBV11-2 with TRBJ2-1, with 9 positions matching TRBD2. The DNA of the CDR3 is TGTGCCAGCAGCACCAGGACTAGCGCTTACAGTGAGCAGTTCTTC. This sequence encodes CASSTRTSAYSEQFF.